A selection of T cell receptor beta chains follows, all from one sample in a study of Ad26.COV2.S vaccination and SARS-CoV-2 variants. Profiled with immunoSEQ multiplex PCR; TCRdb holds only in-frame clones, not every one. This sample has hundreds of thousands of clones, with roughly nine tenths found just once. The specimen was peripheral blood, collected in a trial of Ad26.COV2.S vaccine versus placebo. These receptors were taken from a person aged 18 to 65 who received the Ad26.COV2.S COVID-19 vaccine or a placebo. Each CDR3 is given with its conserved first and last residue. Fields, in order: clone size, D gene, J gene, V gene, CDR3 protein, CDR3 DNA. A D gene is named only where the DNA matches it firmly. A row's size may be missing; if present it is once, few, many or a size class.

- - TRBJ1-3 TRBV19 CASSPLTGSSGNTIYF TGTGCCAGTAGTCCCCTTACCGGGAGCTCTGGAAACACCATATATTTT
- - TRBJ2-2 TRBV6-5 CASSYSRTGELFF TGTGCCAGCAGTTACTCCCGGACCGGGGAGCTGTTTTTT
- - TRBJ2-5 TRBV24-1 CATSDLKGLSEAGQETQYF TGTGCCACCAGTGATTTGAAGGGCCTGTCAGAGGCGGGTCAAGAGACCCAGTACTTC
- - TRBJ2-2 TRBV12-3/TRBV12-4 CASSLGAGELFF TGTGCCAGCAGCTTGGGGGCCGGGGAGCTGTTTTTT
- TRBD2 TRBJ2-1 TRBV5-1 CASSVPGTSGNNEQFF TGCGCCAGCAGCGTTCCCGGGACTAGCGGGAACAATGAGCAGTTCTTC
- TRBD1 TRBJ1-1 TRBV5-4 CASSTLQGARTEAFF TGTGCCAGCAGCACCCTACAGGGGGCGCGGACTGAAGCTTTCTTT
- TRBD1 TRBJ2-1 TRBV2 CASRSTGPFNEQFF TGTGCCAGCAGGTCGACAGGGCCTTTCAATGAGCAGTTCTTC
- - TRBJ2-2 TRBV5-1 CASSLGGAYTGELFF TGCGCCAGCAGCTTGGGAGGGGCCTACACCGGGGAGCTGTTTTTT
- TRBD1 TRBJ1-1 TRBV27 CASSLATGVANTEAFF TGTGCCAGCAGTTTAGCCACAGGGGTAGCGAACACTGAAGCTTTCTTT
- - TRBJ2-3 TRBV10-3 CATGGVGTDTQYF TGTGCCACGGGCGGGGTTGGTACAGATACGCAGTATTTT
- - TRBJ2-6 TRBV30 CAWSKGAGANVLTF TGTGCCTGGAGTAAGGGGGCTGGGGCCAACGTCCTGACTTTC
- - TRBJ1-4 TRBV6-5 CASSFDSAFEKLFF TGTGCCAGCAGTTTCGACAGCGCTTTTGAAAAACTGTTTTTT
- TRBD1 TRBJ1-2 TRBV7-8 CASSLGGTGVGYTF TGTGCCAGCAGCTTAGGCGGGACAGGGGTAGGCTACACCTTC
- - TRBJ2-5 TRBV29-1 CSAAGAGSETQYF TGCAGCGCTGCTGGAGCAGGGTCAGAGACCCAGTACTTC
- TRBD1 TRBJ2-7 TRBV7-2 CASSFSGTGDYEQYF TGTGCCAGCAGCTTTTCCGGGACAGGGGACTACGAGCAGTACTTC
once - TRBJ2-3 TRBV10-3 CAISDTDTTIYTDTQYF TGTGCCATCAGTGATACGGACACCACAATCTACACAGATACGCAGTATTTT
- TRBD1 TRBJ2-1 TRBV11-1 CASSPTGGYLNEQFF TGTGCCAGCAGCCCTACAGGGGGCTATCTCAATGAGCAGTTCTTC
- - TRBJ2-2 TRBV2 CASSKTGTTGELFF TGTGCCAGCAGTAAAACAGGTACCACCGGGGAGCTGTTTTTT
- - TRBJ1-6 TRBV6-6 CASSSVQRGNSPLHF TGTGCCAGCAGTTCTGTCCAAAGGGGAAATTCACCCCTCCACTTT
- - TRBJ2-5 TRBV10-1 CASSEKKGRGPKKKETQYF TGCGCCAGCAGTGAGAAGAAGGGGCGGGGGCCCAAGAAAAAAGAGACCCAGTACTTC
- - TRBJ2-7 TRBV7-2 CASSLVSEQYF TGTGCCAGCAGCTTAGTTTCCGAGCAGTACTTC
- TRBD1 TRBJ1-2 TRBV19 CASSIEDRGYGYTF TGTGCCAGTAGTATAGAGGACAGGGGCTATGGCTACACCTTC
- - TRBJ1-2 TRBV30 CAWSLDRLNYGYTF TGTGCCTGGAGTCTCGACAGGCTCAACTATGGCTACACCTTC
- TRBD2 TRBJ2-1 TRBV4-3 CASSQVLAGLEQFF TGCGCCAGCAGCCAAGTTCTAGCGGGCCTCGAGCAGTTCTTC
once TRBD2 TRBJ2-3 TRBV24-1 CATSDLASGGQYF TGTGCCACCAGTGATTTGGCTAGCGGGGGGCAGTATTTT
- - TRBJ2-5 TRBV5-4 CASSLGRQETQYF TGTGCCAGCAGCTTGGGGCGGCAAGAGACCCAGTACTTC
- - TRBJ1-1 TRBV9 CASSVGAGRANTEAFF TGTGCCAGCAGCGTAGGTGCGGGAAGGGCGAACACTGAAGCTTTCTTT
- - TRBJ1-1 TRBV18 CASSRLPNTEAFF TGTGCCAGCTCTCGACTCCCGAACACTGAAGCTTTCTTT
- - TRBJ2-6 TRBV27 CASSPRALGSGANVLTF TGTGCCAGCAGTCCGCGGGCGCTAGGGTCTGGGGCCAACGTCCTGACTTTC
- - TRBJ1-4 TRBV4-3 CASSQEAGRGEKLFF TGCGCCAGCAGCCAAGAGGCAGGCCGGGGTGAAAAACTGTTTTTT